A single sample is the source of the 11 T cell receptor beta chains below, sequenced in a study of immune evolution from preneoplasia to lung adenocarcinoma. Method: immunoSEQ multiplex PCR; TCRdb's copy keeps in-frame clones and lacks some. The sample lists about 6,300 clones, 76% occurring once. Sequenced material: FFPE minimally invasive lung adenocarcinoma tissue. These receptors originate from a person aged 65-85 years with lung adenocarcinoma.

The rearrangement joins TRBV5-1 to TRBJ2-7, with a tentative D call TRBD2 (6 bases). Trimming removed 7 bases at V and 6 bases at J, with 17 bases between. The CDR3 sequence is 13 residues long. Germline CDR1 and CDR2: SGHRS and YFSETQ. CDR3 sequence reads: CASRPGGGFEQYF. CDR3 sequence (DNA): TGCGCCAGCCGCCCTGGGGGAGGCTTCGAGCAGTACTTC.

The CDR3 is CASSFMSGSGDTQYF. CDR3 nucleotide sequence: TGTGCCAGCAGTTTTATGAGCGGGAGTGGTGATACGCAGTATTTT. The J gene is TRBJ2-3, the V gene TRBV28; 8 nucleotides agree with TRBD2. Germline V gene sequence: CDR1 MDHEN, CDR2 SYDVKM. The CDR3 has 15 residues. The junction had 8 bases not matched to a gene; V was cut back by 3 bases and J by 6 bases. The variable domain in full, with the rest retrieved from reference TRBV28 and TRBJ2-3, is DVKVTQSSRYLVKRTGEKVFLECVQDMDHENMFWYRQDPGLGLRLIYFSYDVKMKEKGDIPEGYSVSREKKERFSLILESASTNQTSMYLCASSFMSGSGDTQYFGPGTRLTVL.

The CDR3, as DNA: TGTGCCAGCAGCCCACGGACAGGGGACGTTATGGGTCGTGGCTACACCTTC. Protein sequence: CASSPRTGDVMGRGYTF. This sequence joins TRBV11-2 and TRBJ1-2; 9 bases agree with TRBD1. V was clipped by 5 bases and J by 7 bases; unmatched bases: 17. Germline CDR1 is SGHAT and CDR2 is FQNNGV. CDR3 length: 17 residues.

The chain carries TRBV9 and TRBJ2-2, with D perhaps TRBD1 (6 bases). The germline CDR1 and CDR2 sequences are SGDLS and YYNGEE. Trimming pared 0 bases from V and 3 bases from J, leaving 12 bases between. The length of the CDR3 is 16 residues. DNA of the CDR3: TGTGCCAGCAGCGTAGCCGCAGGGGCTTACACCGGGGAGCTGTTTTTT. Encoded protein: CASSVAAGAYTGELFF. The full variable domain, with the rest looked up from reference TRBV9 and TRBJ2-2, is DSGVTQTPKHLITATGQRVTLRCSPRSGDLSVYWYQQSLDQGLQFLIQYYNGEERAKGNILERFSAQQFPDLHSELNLSSLELGDSALYFCASSVAAGAYTGELFFGEGSRLTVL.

V gene TRBV29-1 combines with J gene TRBJ1-2; D remains ambiguous. CDR1 is SQVTM, CDR2 ANQGSEA, per germline. This CDR3 contains 11 residues. The germline V and J ends were trimmed by 7 bases and 5 bases, with 11 bases remaining between them. The CDR3 loop reads CSAGREYGYTF. Written as DNA, the CDR3 is TGCAGCGCCGGGAGGGAGTATGGCTACACCTTC.

J is TRBJ2-1 and V is TRBV12-5; D perhaps matches TRBD2 (6 bases). The CDR3 consists of 16 residues. Germline V gene data show CDR1 as LGHNT and CDR2 as FRNRAP. The germline V and J ends were trimmed by 6 bases and 0 bases, with 15 bases remaining between them. Here the CDR3 reads CASGSGVSSSYNEQFF. In nucleotides, the CDR3 is TGTGCTAGTGGATCGGGGGTTTCCAGCTCCTACAATGAGCAGTTCTTC.

This chain links TRBV14 with TRBJ1-2; D unclear. The CDR3 spans 14 residues. Germline V CDR1 and CDR2: SGHDN, FVKESK. V shed 0 bases and J shed 6 bases, with 11 bases lying between them. The CDR3 sequence is CASSQEMSFDGYTF. The CDR3 nucleotides are TGTGCCAGCAGCCAAGAAATGTCCTTTGATGGCTACACCTTC.

The V and J genes are TRBV2 and TRBJ2-6; D ambiguous. The CDR3 consists of 16 residues. Looked up from germline, CDR1 is SNHLY and CDR2 is FYNNEI. V was shortened by 4 bases and J by 0 bases, with 10 bases between the two germline ends. The CDR3 region has the DNA TGTGCCAGCAGTGTGGCAGTCCGCTCTGGGGCCAACGTCCTGACTTTC. Translating gives CASSVAVRSGANVLTF.

Only one count was recorded for this clone. The V gene is TRBV30, the J gene TRBJ2-2, with 8 bases fitting TRBD1. This CDR3 contains 15 residues. Trimming cost V 2 bases and J 6 bases; bases outside gene matches: 8. Germline V gives CDR1 GTSNPN, CDR2 SVGIG (reference sequence). CDR3 coding DNA: TGTGCCTGGAGTCGCACGACAGGGGCTGCCGGGGAGCTGTTTTTT. It encodes CAWSRTTGAAGELFF.

This clone is medium-sized. The CDR3 sequence: CASSPGPSDTQYF. Here the CDR3 DNA reads TGTGCCAGCAGCCCGGGACCGAGCGATACGCAGTATTTT. This rearrangement joins TRBV11-3 to TRBJ2-3; D is perhaps TRBD1 or TRBD2 (5 bases each). The V gene's germline CDR1 is SGHNT and CDR2 YENEEA. Between the trimmed V and J ends, which lost 5 bases and 6 bases, there was a span of 12 bases. This CDR3 comprises 13 residues.

The rearrangement uses TRBV5-6 and TRBJ2-3, with D perhaps assigned TRBD1 or TRBD2 (5 bases each). The germline V gene has CDR1 SGHDT and CDR2 YYEEEE. V shed 6 bases and J shed 3 bases, with 20 bases lying between them. This CDR3 spans 16 amino acids. CDR3 residues: CASTPPRARETDTQYF. CDR3 sequence (DNA): TGTGCCAGCACTCCCCCTCGGGCCAGGGAGACAGATACGCAGTATTTT.